Sequencing of this T cell receptor beta chain was carried out in a study of tumor-infiltrating lymphocytes in localized non-small cell lung cancer. At the level of the study: Each patient gave resected tumor and non-adjacent uninvolved lung tissue.

Looked up from germline, CDR1 is SGHTA and CDR2 is FQGNSA. This CDR3 region has 12 residues. V trimming: 5 bases; J trimming: 7 bases; junction bases outside the gene matches: 4. There are a few counts of this clone. Its target is unknown. Using immunoSEQ multiplex PCR, the repertoire was profiled, and TCRdb retains in-frame clones only, with some absent. The sample has about 14,000 clones, approximately 71% seen once; the top ten hold around 20%. Study-wide points: Higher tumor T cell infiltration than in uninvolved lung was supported by TCRbeta sequencing. T-cell fraction did not differ between immunotypes IM1 and IM2.

Sequences were obtained from uninvolved lung tissue not adjacent to the tumor. The clonotype was recovered from a human donor with non-small cell lung cancer. V is TRBV7-2 and J is TRBJ2-5; 7 nucleotides line up with TRBD1. Here the CDR3 DNA reads TGTGCCAGCAGCCGGGACAGCCTGACCCAGTACTTC. Its protein product is CASSRDSLTQYF.